This T cell receptor beta chain was retrieved from a study of T cells after yellow fever vaccination. Overall study context: SMART-Seq v4 Ultra Low Input prepared libraries from low-cell fractions.

TCRdb re-called the 5' RACE reads through MiXCR, storing one row per CDR3 protein. The repertoire holds almost 600,000 distinct CDR3 sequences, approximately 13% seen once, with over 12% in the top ten. V lost 3 bases to trimming and J lost 0 bases, with 20 bases between them. Germline lookup yields CDR1 KGHSH and CDR2 LQKENI. The CDR3 spans 18 residues. The source is a man aged 25 to 40 who received the YFV17D yellow fever vaccine. The sequenced sample was PBMCs, obtained on the day of the yellow fever booster vaccination. V gene TRBV18 combines with J gene TRBJ1-2; no firm D call. The CDR3 protein is CASSPQMGVGITNYGYTF. Here the CDR3 DNA reads TGTGCCAGCTCACCTCAGATGGGCGTGGGGATTACTAACTATGGCTACACCTTC.